The 25 T cell receptor beta chains below were found in one sample sequenced in a study of blood T cell repertoires in COVID-19. TCRdb's table, derived via immunoSEQ multiplex PCR, lists solely in-frame clones and lacks some. The data show roughly 240,000 clones, approximately 90% seen once. The sample was PBMCs or T cells enriched from blood (not recorded which). These receptors came from a woman between 40 and 55 years old with acute COVID-19.

This chain links TRBV9 with TRBJ2-1, with D possibly TRBD2 on 6 matching bases. CDR3 length equals 12 residues. Trimming left V 2 bases short and J 10 bases short, with 10 bases between. Germline V gives CDR1 SGDLS, CDR2 YYNGEE. CDR3 DNA: TGTGCCAGCAGCGTTGGCGGGATGGAGCAGTTCTTC. It codes for CASSVGGMEQFF. The entire variable domain, with the rest obtained from reference TRBV9 and TRBJ2-1, is as follows: DSGVTQTPKHLITATGQRVTLRCSPRSGDLSVYWYQQSLDQGLQFLIQYYNGEERAKGNILERFSAQQFPDLHSELNLSSLELGDSALYFCASSVGGMEQFFGPGTRLTVL.

The V gene is TRBV30, the J gene TRBJ1-2; 8 positions agree with TRBD1. The CDR3 sequence is 15 residues long. Germline V CDR1 and CDR2: GTSNPN, SVGIG (reference sequence). The J segment lost 2 bases and the V segment lost 0 bases, leaving 5 bases of the junction unmatched. As DNA, the CDR3 is TGTGCCTGGAGTGTAGCGGGACAGGCGAACTATGGCTACACCTTC. As protein: CAWSVAGQANYGYTF. Based on the CDR3 plus reference TRBV30 and TRBJ1-2, the full variable domain is SQTIHQWPATLVQPVGSPLSLECTVEGTSNPNLYWYRQAAGRGLQLLFYSVGIGQISSEVPQNLSASRPQDRQFILSSKKLLLSDSGFYLCAWSVAGQANYGYTFGSGTRLTVV.

The chain couples TRBV4-3 to TRBJ2-2; weak D call: TRBD1 (6 bases). V lost 0 bases to trimming and J lost 0 bases, with 8 bases between them. This CDR3 is 16 amino acids long. The germline gives CDR1 LGHNA, CDR2 YSLEER. The CDR3 region has the DNA TGCGCCAGCAGCCAAGAAGGACAGTCGAACACCGGGGAGCTGTTTTTT. Its translation is CASSQEGQSNTGELFF.

The chain has TRBV30 and TRBJ1-5, with no clear D. The CDR3 spans 14 residues. Germline V gene lookup returns CDR1 GTSNPN and CDR2 SVGIG (reference sequence). The germline V and J ends were trimmed by 2 bases and 3 bases, with 11 bases remaining between them. This chain's CDR3 is CAWSPPGINQPQHF. The CDR3 nucleotides read TGTGCCTGGAGTCCTCCGGGTATCAATCAGCCCCAGCATTTT. The entire variable domain, with the rest obtained from reference TRBV30 and TRBJ1-5, is as follows: SQTIHQWPATLVQPVGSPLSLECTVEGTSNPNLYWYRQAAGRGLQLLFYSVGIGQISSEVPQNLSASRPQDRQFILSSKKLLLSDSGFYLCAWSPPGINQPQHFGDGTRLSIL.

The rearrangement uses TRBV19 and TRBJ2-5, with TRBD1 matching 10 bases. This CDR3 contains 15 residues. Trimming cost V 3 bases and J 3 bases; bases outside gene matches: 4. Germline-derived CDR1 and CDR2 are LNHDA and SQIVND (reference sequence). The CDR3 sequence: CASSILGTGEETQYF. CDR3 coding DNA: TGTGCCAGTAGTATCCTGGGGACAGGGGAAGAGACCCAGTACTTC. Using reference TRBV19 and TRBJ2-5 for the parts outside the CDR3, the full variable domain is DGGITQSPKYLFRKEGQNVTLSCEQNLNHDAMYWYRQDPGQGLRLIYYSQIVNDFQKGDIAEGYSVSREKKESFPLTVTSAQKNPTAFYLCASSILGTGEETQYFGPGTRLLVL.

The rearrangement uses TRBV19 and TRBJ1-6; 9 bases are shared with TRBD1. The CDR3 sequence is 15 residues long. V lost 4 bases to trimming and J lost 8 bases; unmatched junction nucleotides: 6. Germline assignment: CDR1 LNHDA and CDR2 SQIVND (reference sequence). The CDR3 loop is CASSTRQGGDSPLHF. CDR3 nucleotide sequence: TGTGCCAGTAGTACTAGACAGGGGGGTGATTCACCCCTCCACTTT. Full variable domain (remainder filled in from reference TRBV19 and TRBJ1-6): DGGITQSPKYLFRKEGQNVTLSCEQNLNHDAMYWYRQDPGQGLRLIYYSQIVNDFQKGDIAEGYSVSREKKESFPLTVTSAQKNPTAFYLCASSTRQGGDSPLHFGNGTRLTVT.

CDR3 sequence: CASAGQGAETQYF. The CDR3 nucleotides read TGTGCCAGCGCGGGACAGGGGGCAGAGACCCAGTACTTC. The chain carries TRBV18 and TRBJ2-5, with TRBD1 matching over 12 bases. The germline CDR1 and CDR2 sequences are KGHSH and LQKENI. The CDR3 runs 13 residues. The V gene end was trimmed by 8 bases and the J gene end by 4 bases; junction bases not matched to a gene: 2.

The chain has TRBV5-6 and TRBJ1-2; D unresolved. CDR3 length: 14 amino acids. Germline V gene lookup returns CDR1 SGHDT and CDR2 YYEEEE. With 4 bases removed from V and 3 bases from J, the gap between germline ends came to 13 bases. In nucleotides, the CDR3 is TGTGCCAGCAGCCTCGGGATGGGTCACTATGGCTACACCTTC. This encodes CASSLGMGHYGYTF.

The chain is built from TRBV2 and TRBJ2-7; 9 bases agree with TRBD2. Unmatched junction bases numbered 4, after V lost 3 bases and J lost 4 bases. This CDR3 has 14 residues. The germline gives CDR1 SNHLY, CDR2 FYNNEI. The CDR3 loop reads CASSDWLAGYEQYF. CDR3 in DNA: TGTGCCAGCAGTGATTGGCTAGCGGGGTACGAGCAGTACTTC.

The V gene is TRBV27, the J gene TRBJ1-1, with a possible D match to TRBD1 (5 bases). The CDR3 loop spans 12 amino acids. Deletions cut 5 bases from V and 7 bases from J, with 11 bases between. The germline CDR1 and CDR2 sequences are MNHEY and SMNVEV (reference sequence). CDR3 in DNA: TGTGCCAGCAGTCCTCAGGGTATTGAAGCTTTCTTT. Protein product: CASSPQGIEAFF.

This clone has a single count. Other DNA sequences in the same sample also yield this CDR3. This rearrangement joins TRBV7-9 to TRBJ2-5; 8 bases agree with TRBD2. The CDR3 is 14 residues long. Per the germline V gene, CDR1 is SEHNR and CDR2 is FQNEAQ (reference sequence). V shed 3 bases, J shed 7 bases, and the junction held 7 bases outside the gene matches. CDR3 coding DNA: TGTGCCAGCAGCTTTGGACTAGCCCTAGGGACCCAGTACTTC. This codes for CASSFGLALGTQYF.

CDR3 DNA sequence: TGTGCCAGCAGTTATTCCCGGGTTACACTCTCCTATGGCTACACCTTC. Amino acid sequence: CASSYSRVTLSYGYTF. V gene TRBV27 combines with J gene TRBJ1-2; no definite D call. The V end was cut by 4 bases, the J end by 4 bases, with 19 bases between. The CDR3 totals 16 residues. CDR1 MNHEY and CDR2 SMNVEV come from the germline V gene (reference sequence).

J is TRBJ2-1 and V is TRBV10-1; TRBD1 matches 8 bases. CDR1 and CDR2 (germline): WNHNN, SYGVQD (reference sequence). The ends lost 3 bases at V and 9 bases at J; junction bases unmatched: 10. The CDR3 loop spans 15 amino acids. Written as DNA, the CDR3 is TGCGCCAGCAGTGATCGTGGACAGGGAATTGGTGAGCAGTTCTTC. Its translation is CASSDRGQGIGEQFF.

This chain's CDR3 is CASSRTGQGTDTQYF. CDR3 nucleotide sequence: TGCGCCAGCAGTCGGACAGGGCAAGGCACAGATACGCAGTATTTT. This chain connects TRBV5-1 to TRBJ2-3, with TRBD1 matching 8 bases. Germline CDR1 and CDR2: SGHRS and YFSETQ. Losses at the gene ends were 5 bases for V and 1 base for J; bases not matched to a gene: 6. CDR3 length equals 15 residues. The whole variable domain, remainder taken from reference TRBV5-1 and TRBJ2-3, is KAGVTQTPRYLIKTRGQQVTLSCSPISGHRSVSWYQQTPGQGLQFLFEYFSETQRNKGNFPGRFSGRQFSNSRSEMNVSTLELGDSALYLCASSRTGQGTDTQYFGPGTRLTVL.

This clone has more than one count but fewer than ten. The chain links TRBV3-1 (or the pseudogene TRBV3-2) to TRBJ1-4; D is unclear. The CDR3 length is 12 residues. Trimming removed 7 bases from V and 11 bases from J, with 14 bases in between. From germline, CDR1 is LGHDT and CDR2 YNNKEL (reference sequence). The CDR3 is CASTSEDSKLFF. The CDR3 region has the DNA TGTGCCAGCACCTCGGAGGACTCCAAACTGTTTTTT.

A word on this clone: This specimen includes other DNA sequences encoding the same CDR3. The chain couples TRBV19 to TRBJ2-2, with TRBD1 matching over 10 bases. This CDR3 has 14 residues. After removal of 6 bases from V and 4 bases from J, the junction contained 2 bases not matched to a gene. CDR1 and CDR2 from the germline V gene are LNHDA and SQIVND (reference sequence). The CDR3 coding sequence is TGTGCCAGTAGGGGACAGGGGCGCACCGGGGAGCTGTTTTTT. This codes for CASRGQGRTGELFF.

The rearrangement uses TRBV5-6 and TRBJ1-3, with unresolved D. CDR1 and CDR2 (germline): SGHDT, YYEEEE. The CDR3 consists of 13 residues. Trimming took off 4 bases at V and 0 bases at J, with 5 bases between the two ends. CDR3 in DNA: TGTGCCAGCAGCGTTTACTCTGGAAACACCATATATTTT. Amino acids: CASSVYSGNTIYF.

The chain carries TRBV18 and TRBJ2-3; 11 nucleotides line up with TRBD1. After removal of 5 bases from V and 1 base from J, the junction contained 2 bases not matched to a gene. This CDR3 is 15 amino acids long. From germline, CDR1 is KGHSH and CDR2 LQKENI. The CDR3 is CASSGGQGGTDTQYF. CDR3 in DNA: TGTGCCAGCTCAGGGGGACAGGGGGGCACAGATACGCAGTATTTT.

V is TRBV28 and J is TRBJ1-2; 8 positions match TRBD1. Per germline, CDR1 MDHEN and CDR2 SYDVKM. The CDR3 length is 15 residues. The V gene end was trimmed by 6 bases and the J gene end by 4 bases; junction bases not matched to a gene: 10. The CDR3 reads CASRSGQGLAYGYTF. In nucleotides, the CDR3 is TGTGCCAGCAGATCTGGACAGGGTTTGGCCTATGGCTACACCTTC.

This rearrangement joins TRBV5-1 to TRBJ1-4; D is ambiguous. Germline CDR1 reads SGHRS; CDR2 reads YFSETQ. V lost 0 bases to trimming and J lost 3 bases, with 6 bases between them. This CDR3 comprises 14 residues. CDR3 nucleotides: TGCGCCAGCAGCTTGGGGGCTCCTAATGAAAAACTGTTTTTT. Encoded protein: CASSLGAPNEKLFF.

This clone was picked up a small number of times. The J gene is TRBJ2-2, the V gene TRBV24-1; 10 bases agree with TRBD1. This CDR3 contains 18 residues. V lost 4 bases to trimming and J lost 4 bases; unmatched junction nucleotides: 11. The germline V gene encodes CDR1 KGHDR and CDR2 SFDVKD. For the CDR3, the DNA is TGTGCCACCAGTGAAGCACAAGGGACAGGGGCTTTCACCGGGGAGCTGTTTTTT. This codes for CATSEAQGTGAFTGELFF.

The chain recombines TRBV24-1 with TRBJ2-3, with 14 bases lining up with TRBD2. Losses at the gene ends were 5 bases for V and 4 bases for J; bases not matched to a gene: 7. The CDR3 runs to 17 residues. The germline V gene has CDR1 KGHDR and CDR2 SFDVKD. CDR3 in amino acids: CATSGLKGLAGADTQYF. For the CDR3, the DNA is TGTGCCACCAGTGGTTTAAAGGGACTAGCGGGAGCAGATACGCAGTATTTT.

The chain is built from TRBV11-2 and TRBJ1-6; a weak D match, TRBD1 (6 bases). Per germline, CDR1 SGHAT and CDR2 FQNNGV. The V end lost 5 bases, the J end lost 1 base, and 12 bases lay between the germline ends. The CDR3 length is 16 residues. For the CDR3, the DNA is TGTGCCAGCAGCAGCCAGGGGATTTCCTATAATTCACCCCTCCACTTT. It encodes CASSSQGISYNSPLHF.

V and J are TRBV10-3 and TRBJ1-1; D gene ambiguous. V was trimmed by 2 bases and J by 3 bases, leaving 10 bases between them. Germline CDR1 and CDR2: ENHRY and SYGVKD. This CDR3 is built from 14 residues. CDR3 in amino acids: CAISEGQQDTEAFF. CDR3 nucleotide sequence: TGTGCCATCAGTGAGGGGCAGCAGGACACTGAAGCTTTCTTT.

This sequence joins TRBV21-1 and TRBJ2-7; TRBD1 is the table's D call, not checked against the DNA. TRBV21-1 is designated a pseudogene. This CDR3 is 15 amino acids long. CDR3 protein: CASSDPGTGRYEQYV. The CDR3 DNA sequence: TGTGCCAGCAGCGACCCCGGGACAGGGAGATACGAGCAGTACGTC.